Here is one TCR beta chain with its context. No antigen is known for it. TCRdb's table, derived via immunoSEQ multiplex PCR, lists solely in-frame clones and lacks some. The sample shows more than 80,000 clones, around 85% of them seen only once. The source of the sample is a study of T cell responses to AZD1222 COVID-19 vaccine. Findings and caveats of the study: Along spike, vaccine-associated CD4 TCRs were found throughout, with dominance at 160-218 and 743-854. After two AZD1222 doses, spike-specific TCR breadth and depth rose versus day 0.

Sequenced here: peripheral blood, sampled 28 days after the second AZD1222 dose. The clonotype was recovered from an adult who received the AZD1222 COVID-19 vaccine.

The CDR3 loop reads CASSDAGGVANQPQHF. The CDR3, as DNA: TGTGCCAGCAGTGACGCGGGAGGGGTTGCCAATCAGCCCCAGCATTTT. The chain is built from TRBV6-1 and TRBJ1-5; tentative D call: TRBD1 (5 bases). Trimming took off 3 bases at V and 3 bases at J, with 15 bases between the two ends. Germline V gives CDR1 MNHNS, CDR2 SASEGT. This CDR3 region has 16 residues.